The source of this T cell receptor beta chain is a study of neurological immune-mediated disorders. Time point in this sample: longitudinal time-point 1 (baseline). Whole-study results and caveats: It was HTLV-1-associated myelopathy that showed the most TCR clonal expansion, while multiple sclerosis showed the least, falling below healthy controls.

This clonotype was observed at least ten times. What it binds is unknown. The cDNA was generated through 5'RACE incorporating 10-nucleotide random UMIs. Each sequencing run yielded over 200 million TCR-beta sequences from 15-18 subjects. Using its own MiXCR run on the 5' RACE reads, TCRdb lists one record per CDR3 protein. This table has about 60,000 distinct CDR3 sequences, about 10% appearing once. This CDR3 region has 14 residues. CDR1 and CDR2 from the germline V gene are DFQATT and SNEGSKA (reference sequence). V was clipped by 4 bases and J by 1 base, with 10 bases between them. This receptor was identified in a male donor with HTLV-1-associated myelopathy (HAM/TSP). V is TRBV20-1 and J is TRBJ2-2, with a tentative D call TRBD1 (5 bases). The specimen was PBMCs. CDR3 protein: CSATHRRNTGELFF. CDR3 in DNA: TGCAGTGCTACACACAGGAGGAACACCGGGGAGCTGTTTTTT.